This T cell receptor (beta chain) was sequenced during a study of Ad26.COV2.S vaccination and SARS-CoV-2 variants. CDR1 is SGHAT and CDR2 is FQNNGV in the germline V gene. The V and J ends lost 5 bases and 9 bases, in that order; junction bases with no gene match: 9. There are 15 residues in the CDR3. Treatment indicated: approximately 18 received Ad26.COV2.S at low or high dose, single or two shots; several received placebo; per-sample allocation not given. Sampling was done on day 63 after the first vaccine or placebo injection. Some clones are missing from TCRdb's copy, which holds only in-frame ones; the method was immunoSEQ multiplex PCR. The repertoire holds 380,000 or so clones, with roughly four fifths as singletons.

The source of this sequence is a person aged 18-60 years who received the Ad26.COV2.S COVID-19 vaccine or a placebo. This specimen was peripheral blood, taken in a trial of Ad26.COV2.S vaccine versus placebo. The chain recombines TRBV11-2 with TRBJ2-1; 11 bases fit TRBD2. CDR3 amino acids: CASSMIAGGPGEQFF. The CDR3 bases are TGTGCCAGCAGCATGATAGCGGGAGGGCCGGGTGAGCAGTTCTTC.